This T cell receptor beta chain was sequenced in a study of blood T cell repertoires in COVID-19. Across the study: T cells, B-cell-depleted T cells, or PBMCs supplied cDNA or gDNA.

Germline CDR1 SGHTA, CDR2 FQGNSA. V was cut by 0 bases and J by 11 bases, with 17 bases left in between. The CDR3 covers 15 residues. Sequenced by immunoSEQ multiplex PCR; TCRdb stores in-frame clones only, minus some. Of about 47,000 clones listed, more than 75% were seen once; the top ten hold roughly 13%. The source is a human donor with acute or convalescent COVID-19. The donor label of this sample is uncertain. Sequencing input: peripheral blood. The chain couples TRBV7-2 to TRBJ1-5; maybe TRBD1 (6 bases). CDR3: CASSLADRSGGAQHF. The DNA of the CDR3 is TGTGCCAGCAGCTTAGCAGACAGGTCCGGGGGGGCCCAGCATTTT.